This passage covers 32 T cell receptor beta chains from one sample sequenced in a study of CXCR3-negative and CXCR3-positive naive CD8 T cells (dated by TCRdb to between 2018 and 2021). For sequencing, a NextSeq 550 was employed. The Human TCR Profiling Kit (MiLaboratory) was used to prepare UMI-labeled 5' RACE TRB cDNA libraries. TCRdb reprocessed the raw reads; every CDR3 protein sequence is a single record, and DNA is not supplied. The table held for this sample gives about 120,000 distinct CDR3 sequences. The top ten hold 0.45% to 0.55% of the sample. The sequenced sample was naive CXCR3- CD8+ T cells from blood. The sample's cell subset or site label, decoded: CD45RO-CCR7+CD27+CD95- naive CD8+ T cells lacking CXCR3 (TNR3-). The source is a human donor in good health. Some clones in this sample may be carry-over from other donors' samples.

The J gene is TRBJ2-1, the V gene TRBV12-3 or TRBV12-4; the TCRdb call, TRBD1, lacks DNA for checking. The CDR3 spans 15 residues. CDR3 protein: CASSFLRGYPNEQFF.

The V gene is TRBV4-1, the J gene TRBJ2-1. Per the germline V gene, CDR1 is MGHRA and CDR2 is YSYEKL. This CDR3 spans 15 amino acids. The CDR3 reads CASGTSSTMVGEQFF.

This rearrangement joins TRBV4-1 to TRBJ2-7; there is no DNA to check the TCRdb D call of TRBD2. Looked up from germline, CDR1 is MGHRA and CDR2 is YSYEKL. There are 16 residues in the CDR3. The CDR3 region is CASSHGPRDLTYEQYF.

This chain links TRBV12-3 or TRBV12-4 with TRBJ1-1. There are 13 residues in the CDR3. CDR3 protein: CASGPQRNTEAFF.

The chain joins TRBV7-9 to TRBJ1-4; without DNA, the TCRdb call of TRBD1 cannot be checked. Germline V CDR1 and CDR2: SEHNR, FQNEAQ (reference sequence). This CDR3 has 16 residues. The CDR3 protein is CASSFNSGQGHEKLFF.

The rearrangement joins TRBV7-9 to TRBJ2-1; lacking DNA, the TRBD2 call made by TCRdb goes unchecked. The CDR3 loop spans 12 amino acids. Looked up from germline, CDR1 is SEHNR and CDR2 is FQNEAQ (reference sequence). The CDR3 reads CASSGTSDEQFF.

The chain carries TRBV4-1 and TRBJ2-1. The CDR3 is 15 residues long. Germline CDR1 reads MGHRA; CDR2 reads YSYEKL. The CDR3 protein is CASSHSPSSYNEQFF.

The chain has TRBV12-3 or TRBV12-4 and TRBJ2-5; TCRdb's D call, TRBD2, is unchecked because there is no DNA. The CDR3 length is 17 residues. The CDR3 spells CASSLALAGGLQETQYF.

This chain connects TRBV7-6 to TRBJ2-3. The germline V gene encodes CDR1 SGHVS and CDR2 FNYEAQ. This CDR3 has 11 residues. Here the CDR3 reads CASSQSDTQYF.

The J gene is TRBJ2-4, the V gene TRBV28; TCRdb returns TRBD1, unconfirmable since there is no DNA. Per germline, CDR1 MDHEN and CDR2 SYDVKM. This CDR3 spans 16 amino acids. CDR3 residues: CASSLFQGGAKNIQYF.

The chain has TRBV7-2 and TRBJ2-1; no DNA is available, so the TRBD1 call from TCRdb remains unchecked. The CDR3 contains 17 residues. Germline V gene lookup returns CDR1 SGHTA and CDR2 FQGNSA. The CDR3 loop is CASSLGAGRASPNEQFF.

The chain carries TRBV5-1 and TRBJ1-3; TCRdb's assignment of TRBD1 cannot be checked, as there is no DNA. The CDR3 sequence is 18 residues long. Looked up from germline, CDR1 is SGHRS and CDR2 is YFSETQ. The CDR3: CASSPRRGQGKAGNTIYF.

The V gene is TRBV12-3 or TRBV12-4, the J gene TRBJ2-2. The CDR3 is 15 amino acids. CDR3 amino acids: CASSLIGSNTGELFF.

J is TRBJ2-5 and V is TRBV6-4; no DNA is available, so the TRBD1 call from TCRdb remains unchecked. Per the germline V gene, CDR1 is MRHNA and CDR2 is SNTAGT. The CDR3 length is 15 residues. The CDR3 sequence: CASSSSQGGQETQYF.

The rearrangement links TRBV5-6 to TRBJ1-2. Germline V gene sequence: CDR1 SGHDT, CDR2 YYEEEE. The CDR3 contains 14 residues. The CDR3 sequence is CASSIGRLGYGYTF.

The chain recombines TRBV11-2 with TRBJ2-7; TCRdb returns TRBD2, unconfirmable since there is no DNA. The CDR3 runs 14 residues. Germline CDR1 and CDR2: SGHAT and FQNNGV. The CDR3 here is CASRGDSSSYEQYF.

The CDR3 spells CASSPTPSVNEQFF. V usage is TRBV28 and J usage is TRBJ2-1; the D gene TCRdb calls, TRBD2, cannot be checked with no DNA. CDR3 length: 14 amino acids. Germline loops: CDR1 MDHEN, CDR2 SYDVKM.

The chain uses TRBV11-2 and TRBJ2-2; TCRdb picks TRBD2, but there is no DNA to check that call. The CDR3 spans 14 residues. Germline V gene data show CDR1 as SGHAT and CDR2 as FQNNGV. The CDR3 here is CASSPGLNTGELFF.

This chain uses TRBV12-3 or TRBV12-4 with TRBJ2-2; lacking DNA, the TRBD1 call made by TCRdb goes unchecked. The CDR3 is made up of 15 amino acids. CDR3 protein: CASSPRPGTTGELFF.

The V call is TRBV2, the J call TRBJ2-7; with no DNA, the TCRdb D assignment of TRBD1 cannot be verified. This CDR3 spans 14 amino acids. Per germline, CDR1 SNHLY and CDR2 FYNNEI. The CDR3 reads CASIPRDRPYEQYF.

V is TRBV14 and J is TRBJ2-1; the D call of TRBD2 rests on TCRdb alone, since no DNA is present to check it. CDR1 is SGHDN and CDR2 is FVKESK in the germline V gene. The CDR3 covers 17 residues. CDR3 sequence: CASSPKPPSGRVDEQFF. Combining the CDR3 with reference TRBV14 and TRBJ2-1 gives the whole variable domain EAGVTQFPSHSVIEKGQTVTLRCDPISGHDNLYWYRRVMGKEIKFLLHFVKESKQDESGMPNNRFLAERTGGTYSTLKVQPAELEDSGVYFCASSPKPPSGRVDEQFFGPGTRLTVL.

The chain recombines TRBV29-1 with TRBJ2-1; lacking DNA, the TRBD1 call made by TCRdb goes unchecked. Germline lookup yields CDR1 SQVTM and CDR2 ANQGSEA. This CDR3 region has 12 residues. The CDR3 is CSVTGQANEQFF.

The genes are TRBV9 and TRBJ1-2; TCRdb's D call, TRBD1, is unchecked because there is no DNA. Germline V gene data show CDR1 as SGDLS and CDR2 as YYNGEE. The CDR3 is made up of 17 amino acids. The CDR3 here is CASSVGGGTGALYGYTF.

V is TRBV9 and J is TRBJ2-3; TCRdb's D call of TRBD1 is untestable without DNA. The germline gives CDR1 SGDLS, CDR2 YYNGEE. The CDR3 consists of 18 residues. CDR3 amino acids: CASSALGVAKQSTDTRYF.

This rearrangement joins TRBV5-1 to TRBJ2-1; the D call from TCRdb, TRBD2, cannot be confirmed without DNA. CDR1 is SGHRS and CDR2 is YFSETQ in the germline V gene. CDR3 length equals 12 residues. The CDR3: CASSLEGPEQFF.

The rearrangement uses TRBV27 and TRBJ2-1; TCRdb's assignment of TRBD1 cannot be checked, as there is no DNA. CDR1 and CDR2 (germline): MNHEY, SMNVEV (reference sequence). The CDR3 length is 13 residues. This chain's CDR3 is CASKHDSYNEQFF.

This CDR3 reads CASSPSTSIVHEQYF. This sequence joins TRBV5-1 and TRBJ2-7; TCRdb's assignment of TRBD2 cannot be checked, as there is no DNA. Germline V lookup: CDR1 SGHRS, CDR2 YFSETQ. The CDR3 totals 15 residues.

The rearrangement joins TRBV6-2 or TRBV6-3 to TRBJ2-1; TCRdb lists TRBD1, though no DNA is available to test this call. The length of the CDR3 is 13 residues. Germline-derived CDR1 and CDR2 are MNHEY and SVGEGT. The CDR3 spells CASRGVNYNEQFF.

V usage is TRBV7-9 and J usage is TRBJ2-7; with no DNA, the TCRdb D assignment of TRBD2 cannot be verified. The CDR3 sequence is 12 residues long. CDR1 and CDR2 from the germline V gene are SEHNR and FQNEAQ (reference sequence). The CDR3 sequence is CASTGDLFGQYF.

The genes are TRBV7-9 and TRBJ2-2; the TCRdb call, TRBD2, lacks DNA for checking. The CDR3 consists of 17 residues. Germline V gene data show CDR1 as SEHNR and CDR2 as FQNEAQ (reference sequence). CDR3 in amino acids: CASSLSVEGIVTGELFF.

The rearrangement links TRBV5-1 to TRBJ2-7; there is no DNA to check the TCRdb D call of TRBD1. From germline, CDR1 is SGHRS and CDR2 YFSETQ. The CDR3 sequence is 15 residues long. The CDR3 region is CASSNGQDLSYEQYF.

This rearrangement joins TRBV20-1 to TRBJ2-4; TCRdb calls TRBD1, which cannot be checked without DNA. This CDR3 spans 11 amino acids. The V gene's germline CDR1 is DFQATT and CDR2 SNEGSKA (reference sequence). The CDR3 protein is CSASWGDIQYF.